The present entry profiles one T cell receptor (beta chain) with its context. It has no known antigen specificity. The record has no base qualities; no much larger clone is one base away. The record originates from a study of patients and donors after allogeneic stem cell transplantation (dated by TCRdb to the early 2020s). Library method: RT-PCR. Sequencing took place on a NextSeq 550. The public sequencing data were trimmed at Q25 with fastp and processed into clonotypes with MiXCR by TCRdb, which kept only in-frame beta chains. Every CDR3 protein is listed once, alongside the most common genes and DNA of its rows. The table for this sample lists 15,000 to 20,000 distinct CDR3 sequences; 4.5% to 5.5% of them were counted only once. The biggest ten clones account for roughly 39% of the sample. The sequence was obtained from a human donor who was either an allogeneic HSCT recipient or a stem cell or donor lymphocyte infusion donor (not recorded which). It is not recorded whose cells these are; they may come from a transplant donor. The sequenced sample was blood, either unsorted or a sorted T cell fraction (not recorded which).

DNA sequence: TGTGCCAGCAGCTTGCCTAGCGGGAGTTATACGCAGTATTTT. The encoded protein is CASSLPSGSYTQYF. The chain was built from TRBV5-6 and TRBJ2-3; 10 central nucleotides agree with TRBD2. Spanning cysteine to phenylalanine, the CDR3 consists of 14 amino acids. The CDR3 DNA has 42 bases and is translated from base 1. The V end gives up 1 base and the J end 7 bases, leaving 3 bases in the junction not matched to a gene. CDR1 and CDR2 were assigned from the germline V gene as SGHDT and YYEEEE.